Below, 28 T cell receptor beta chains from the same sample are listed, as sequenced in a study of control samples from healthy donors and cancer patients. Sequencing used immunoSEQ multiplex PCR; TCRdb keeps in-frame clones, though not all of them. Of roughly 73,000 clones listed, approximately 92% were seen once; the top ten hold 5.8%. The sequenced sample was blood. The receptor set was obtained from a woman in her sixties in good health.

The V call is TRBV7-9, the J call TRBJ1-3; tentatively, D is TRBD1 (5 bases). V lost 8 bases to trimming and J lost 0 bases, with 11 bases between them. The germline CDR1 and CDR2 sequences are SEHNR and FQNEAQ (reference sequence). The CDR3 runs to 14 residues. CDR3 DNA: TGTGCCAGCGGGACCGGGGTCTCTGGAAACACCATATATTTT. Amino acids: CASGTGVSGNTIYF.

This clone was recorded once. The chain combines TRBV3-1 (or the pseudogene TRBV3-2) with TRBJ1-1; D gene uncertain. This CDR3 is built from 14 residues. Germline-derived CDR1 and CDR2 are LGHDT and YNNKEL (reference sequence). V gave up 0 bases and J gave up 3 bases, with 8 bases separating them. The CDR3 DNA reads TGTGCCAGCAGCCAAGATCCCGGCCACACTGAAGCTTTCTTT. It codes for CASSQDPGHTEAFF.

The chain has TRBV3-1 (or the pseudogene TRBV3-2) and TRBJ2-1; tentatively, D is TRBD1 (6 bases). The CDR3 is made up of 16 amino acids. V shed 0 bases and J shed 4 bases, with 13 bases lying between them. The germline CDR1 and CDR2 sequences are LGHDT and YNNKEL (reference sequence). The CDR3 DNA is TGTGCCAGCAGCCAAGACAACAGGGTGGAGTACAATGAGCAGTTCTTC. Translating gives CASSQDNRVEYNEQFF.

J is TRBJ2-7 and V is TRBV9; 7 nucleotides align to TRBD2. The V gene's germline CDR1 is SGDLS and CDR2 YYNGEE. The CDR3 extends over 15 amino acids. V was clipped by 0 bases and J by 3 bases; unmatched bases: 6. In DNA, the CDR3 is TGTGCCAGCAGCGTAGAAGTTAGCGGGTTCTACGAGCAGTACTTC. It specifies CASSVEVSGFYEQYF.

The V gene is TRBV19, the J gene TRBJ2-1, with D unresolved. The germline CDR1 and CDR2 sequences are LNHDA and SQIVND (reference sequence). This CDR3 comprises 10 residues. The V end lost 8 bases, the J end lost 15 bases, and 14 bases lay between the germline ends. CDR3 residues: CASESFRMFF. CDR3 sequence (DNA): TGTGCCAGTGAATCATTCAGAATGTTCTTC.

V usage is TRBV5-6 and J usage is TRBJ2-3, with TRBD1 identical over 8 bases. The J segment lost 4 bases and the V segment lost 4 bases, leaving 2 bases of the junction unmatched. CDR3 size: 13 residues. Germline V gives CDR1 SGHDT, CDR2 YYEEEE. CDR3 region: CASSPQGADTQYF. DNA of the CDR3: TGTGCCAGCAGCCCACAGGGGGCAGATACGCAGTATTTT.

This rearrangement joins TRBV7-9 to TRBJ2-3, with 8 bases lining up with TRBD2. V gave up 5 bases and J gave up 3 bases; unmatched junction bases: 13. The CDR3 covers 17 residues. Germline V gene lookup returns CDR1 SEHNR and CDR2 FQNEAQ (reference sequence). DNA for the CDR3: TGTGCCAGCAGCGCAAACCTGGGACTAGGTTCGACAGATACGCAGTATTTT. Translated: CASSANLGLGSTDTQYF.

About this clone itself: An end of the junction differs from the germline gene, which may be a read error. The V and J genes are TRBV7-7 and TRBJ2-7; 11 bases match TRBD1. The germline CDR1 and CDR2 sequences are SSHAT and FNYEAQ (reference sequence). CDR3 length: 15 residues. The CDR3 region has the DNA TGTGCTAGCAGCTCAGGGACAGGGGGAGTTTACGAGCAGTACTTC. Amino acids: CASSSGTGGVYEQYF.

The chain combines TRBV18 with TRBJ1-3, with no clear D. The CDR3 extends over 14 amino acids. Germline lookup yields CDR1 KGHSH and CDR2 LQKENI. V was shortened by 3 bases and J by 4 bases, with 10 bases between the two germline ends. CDR3 protein: CASSPAGEGNTIYF. CDR3 bases: TGTGCCAGCTCACCGGCCGGGGAGGGAAACACCATATATTTT.

The CDR3 here is CASSAGTSGEEPQYF. CDR3 nucleotide sequence: TGTGCCAGCAGCGCCGGGACTAGCGGAGAGGAGCCGCAGTATTTT. This chain connects TRBV9 to TRBJ2-3, with 11 bases fitting TRBD2. The length of the CDR3 is 15 residues. The ends lost 3 bases at V and 10 bases at J; junction bases unmatched: 10. The germline V gene encodes CDR1 SGDLS and CDR2 YYNGEE.

The rearrangement links TRBV5-5 to TRBJ1-3; D uncertain. The ends were cut back, 1 base at V and 1 base at J, with 9 bases in the middle. CDR3 length equals 15 residues. Germline V gene sequence: CDR1 SGHKS, CDR2 YYEKEE (reference sequence). The CDR3 region has the DNA TGTGCCAGCAGCTTGTTCGGAGGTTCTGGAAACACCATATATTTT. Translation: CASSLFGGSGNTIYF.

The gene calls are TRBV7-2 and TRBJ2-5, with TRBD1 matching over 9 bases. The CDR3 is 15 residues long. The germline CDR1 and CDR2 sequences are SGHTA and FQGNSA. The J segment lost 5 bases and the V segment lost 4 bases, leaving 8 bases of the junction unmatched. For the CDR3, the DNA is TGTGCCAGCAGCTCGGCCGGGACAGGGCGGGAGACCCAGTACTTC. Translating gives CASSSAGTGRETQYF. Supplemented by reference TRBV7-2 and TRBJ2-5, the full variable domain reads GAGVSQSPSNKVTEKGKDVELRCDPISGHTALYWYRQSLGQGLEFLIYFQGNSAPDKSGLPSDRFSAERTGGSVSTLTIQRTQQEDSAVYLCASSSAGTGRETQYFGPGTRLLVL.

CDR3 in amino acids: CAISELGAGRYGYTF. The CDR3 DNA follows: TGTGCCATCAGTGAGTTGGGGGCAGGGAGATATGGCTACACCTTC. This chain joins TRBV10-3 and TRBJ1-2, with D maybe TRBD1 (6 bases). The CDR3 runs to 15 residues. Germline CDR1 is ENHRY and CDR2 is SYGVKD. With 1 base removed from V and 5 bases from J, the gap between germline ends came to 14 bases.

The rearrangement uses TRBV9 and TRBJ1-3; maybe TRBD1 (5 bases). Trimming shortened V by 4 bases and J by 2 bases, and 16 bases separated the two germline ends. Germline CDR1 SGDLS, CDR2 YYNGEE. The CDR3 runs 16 residues. The CDR3 sequence: CASSLLERGAGNTIYF. DNA of the CDR3: TGTGCCAGCAGCCTTCTAGAGCGGGGGGCTGGAAACACCATATATTTT. Supplemented by reference TRBV9 and TRBJ1-3, the full variable domain reads DSGVTQTPKHLITATGQRVTLRCSPRSGDLSVYWYQQSLDQGLQFLIQYYNGEERAKGNILERFSAQQFPDLHSELNLSSLELGDSALYFCASSLLERGAGNTIYFGEGSWLTVV.

This chain connects TRBV7-9 to TRBJ2-7, with D hard to call. Germline CDR1 reads SEHNR; CDR2 reads FQNEAQ (reference sequence). CDR3 length: 12 amino acids. The V end lost 0 bases, the J end lost 5 bases, and 5 bases lay between the germline ends. CDR3 coding DNA: TGTGCCAGCAGCTTAGCGCAGGACGAGCAGTACTTC. Translation gives CASSLAQDEQYF.

V usage is TRBV29-1 and J usage is TRBJ2-5; 12 bases agree with TRBD1. The CDR3 loop spans 14 amino acids. The V gene end was trimmed by 5 bases and the J gene end by 5 bases; junction bases not matched to a gene: 6. Germline CDR1 reads SQVTM; CDR2 reads ANQGSEA. The CDR3 loop is CSVSTGTGGETQYF. The CDR3 nucleotides read TGCAGCGTTAGTACCGGGACAGGGGGCGAGACCCAGTACTTC.

The chain uses TRBV5-8 and TRBJ1-1; 7 positions agree with TRBD1. The junction had 15 bases not matched to a gene; V was cut back by 5 bases and J by 5 bases. Germline CDR1 is SGHTS and CDR2 is YDEGEE. The CDR3 spans 16 residues. This chain's CDR3 is CASRRTGGVRRTEAFF. In nucleotides, the CDR3 is TGTGCCAGCAGGCGGACAGGAGGAGTCAGGAGGACTGAAGCTTTCTTT.

The chain combines TRBV6-6 with TRBJ1-4, with TRBD1 matching 9 bases. Germline V gene data show CDR1 as MNHNY and CDR2 as SVGAGI (reference sequence). J gave up 11 bases and V 6 bases, and 13 bases lay outside the gene matches. The CDR3 is 15 amino acids. The DNA of the CDR3 is TGTGCCAGCAGCCGACGACAGGGGGAAGTGAGGAAACTGTTTTTT. It is translated as CASSRRQGEVRKLFF.

The rearrangement uses TRBV6-1 and TRBJ1-2, with D unclear. V lost 2 bases, J lost 4 bases, and 11 bases lay in between. The CDR3 has 14 residues. The germline CDR1 and CDR2 sequences are MNHNS and SASEGT. CDR3 sequence reads: CASSESPILYGYTF. DNA of the CDR3: TGTGCCAGCAGTGAAAGCCCCATTCTCTATGGCTACACCTTC.

The rearrangement joins TRBV6-1 to TRBJ1-4; D is unclear. CDR1 is MNHNS, CDR2 SASEGT, per germline. CDR3 size: 16 residues. V gave up 3 bases and J gave up 0 bases, with 11 bases separating them. Here the CDR3 DNA reads TGTGCCAGCAGTGACGACTCCTATGCAACTAATGAAAAACTGTTTTTT. This codes for CASSDDSYATNEKLFF.

The chain links TRBV5-6 to TRBJ2-1; 7 bases line up with TRBD2. CDR3 length: 16 amino acids. V shed 1 base, J shed 9 bases, and the junction held 13 bases outside the gene matches. Germline V gene lookup returns CDR1 SGHDT and CDR2 YYEEEE. CDR3 sequence: CASSLRSASPGGEQFF. The CDR3 DNA follows: TGTGCCAGCAGCTTGCGGTCGGCTAGCCCGGGGGGTGAGCAGTTCTTC.

This sequence joins TRBV12-3 or TRBV12-4 and TRBJ2-1; no reliable D call. V was trimmed by 3 bases and J by 6 bases, leaving 6 bases between them. The CDR3 loop spans 12 amino acids. CDR3 loop: CASSFVGNEQFF. The CDR3, as DNA: TGTGCCAGCAGTTTCGTGGGCAATGAGCAGTTCTTC.

V is TRBV5-5 and J is TRBJ2-7; the match to TRBD2 covers 10 bases. The J call is uncertain, as TRBJ2-1 better fits the DNA end. CDR3 length: 17 residues. The germline CDR1 and CDR2 sequences are SGHKS and YYEKEE (reference sequence). The CDR3 reads CASLPGPLAGAYNEQFF. CDR3 coding DNA: TGTGCCAGCCTCCCGGGCCCCCTAGCGGGAGCATACAATGAGCAGTTCTTC.

This chain uses TRBV19 with TRBJ2-3; 11 positions agree with TRBD1. The CDR3 runs 13 residues. J lost 9 bases, V lost 7 bases, and 6 bases had no gene match. CDR1 and CDR2 from the germline V gene are LNHDA and SQIVND (reference sequence). DNA of the CDR3: TGTGCCAGTACCTGGACAGGGGGCGGCACGCAGTATTTT. Residues: CASTWTGGGTQYF.

The genes are TRBV11-3 and TRBJ1-1, with TRBD1 as a possible D gene (6 bases). Germline values: CDR1 SGHNT, CDR2 YENEEA. The CDR3 totals 17 residues. Deletions cut 4 bases from V and 1 base from J, with 19 bases between. The CDR3 DNA follows: TGTGCCAGCAGCTGTAATCCCGGGACATTGGAGAACACTGAAGCTTTCTTT. It codes for CASSCNPGTLENTEAFF.

The chain uses TRBV9 and TRBJ1-2; D is perhaps TRBD1 (6 bases). V was cut by 2 bases and J by 6 bases, with 14 bases left in between. The length of the CDR3 is 14 residues. Germline CDR1 SGDLS, CDR2 YYNGEE. The CDR3, as DNA: TGTGCCAGCAGCGTTACAGGGAGTAATGATGGCTACACCTTC. Its protein is CASSVTGSNDGYTF.

This rearrangement joins TRBV5-4 to TRBJ1-3; TRBD1 might be the D (5 bases). Deletions cut 2 bases from V and 0 bases from J, with 9 bases between. Per germline, CDR1 SGHNT and CDR2 YYREEE (reference sequence). The CDR3 is 15 residues long. The CDR3: CASSFRRGSGNTIYF. Written as DNA, the CDR3 is TGTGCCAGCAGCTTTCGAAGGGGCTCTGGAAACACCATATATTTT.

V and J are TRBV10-1 and TRBJ1-5; tentative D call: TRBD1 (6 bases). Germline CDR1 reads WNHNN; CDR2 reads SYGVQD (reference sequence). Trimming took off 8 bases at V and 3 bases at J, with 23 bases between the two ends. The CDR3 is 17 residues long. In DNA form, the CDR3 reads TGCGCCAGCGAGGTCGGCACAGGGCGAACTTTCAATCAGCCCCAGCATTTT. As protein: CASEVGTGRTFNQPQHF.